This T cell receptor beta chain stems from a study of beta chain features in type 1 diabetes. Study-level background: Sorted cells from all samples, numbering 107,917,701, were examined. Study-level results: Within the patient group, naive, central memory and Treg TCRB repertoires appeared more similar to each other than within healthy donors. Moderate but significant shortening of TCRB CDR3s was recorded in all four CD4+ subsets from Type 1 diabetes patients.

Regarding this clone: Its specificity is unknown.

Purity (above 95%) was reached by all sorted populations. Expressed TCRB transcripts were sequenced after all isolated RNA was converted to cDNA. This table comes from immunoSEQ multiplex PCR, and its TCRdb copy is limited to in-frame clones, with some not included. Seen here are hundreds of thousands of clones, roughly 12% observed once, and the top ten hold about 0.02%. Per the germline V gene, CDR1 is MNHEY and CDR2 is SMNVEV (reference sequence). This CDR3 has 14 residues. J lost 4 bases, V lost 6 bases, and 6 bases had no gene match. The sequence came from a man aged 18 to 29 with type 1 diabetes. This rearrangement joins TRBV27 to TRBJ1-1; TRBD1 matches 9 bases. The source material was naive CD4+ T cells from blood. The CDR3 here is CASRGQGLITEAFF. The CDR3 nucleotides read TGTGCCAGCAGAGGACAGGGGCTAATCACTGAAGCTTTCTTT.